This T cell receptor beta chain is drawn from a study of T cells in Graves' hyperthyroidism and ophthalmopathy. RNA transcripts provided the source from which TCR beta CDR3 regions were amplified. When the TCR CDR3 underwent first-round RT-PCR, the HTBI primer set was used. TCRdb itself ran the multiplex PCR reads through MiXCR, one entry per CDR3 protein. The repertoire holds around 520,000 distinct CDR3 sequences, with less than 15% as singletons. The V gene's germline CDR1 is SGHRS and CDR2 YFSETQ. This CDR3 comprises 15 residues. Trimming left V 4 bases short and J 0 bases short, with 12 bases between. This clonotype was seen a few times. The study left out patients who had uncontrolled infection, other autoimmune disease, pregnancy or lactation. Clinical symptoms, serum thyroxine and TRAb, thyroid ultrasound and orbital computed tomography together formed the diagnostic basis.

The chain couples TRBV5-1 to TRBJ2-3; possibly TRBD1 for D (5 bases). The receptor's source is a woman in her forties with Graves' hyperthyroidism. Sequencing was performed on blood. This chain's CDR3 is CASSIDRSSTDTQYF. The CDR3 DNA sequence: TGCGCCAGCAGCATCGACAGATCTAGCACAGATACGCAGTATTTT.